Listed below are T cell receptor beta chains from one sample, sequenced in a study of blood T cell repertoires in COVID-19. Profiling relied on immunoSEQ multiplex PCR, and the TCRdb table lists in-frame clones only, not all of them. The sample lists approximately 50,000 clones, roughly 88% occurring once. The sequencing sample was made of peripheral blood. The receptor set was obtained from a human donor in a cohort sampled during active COVID-19. CDR3s include the opening cysteine and the closing phenylalanine or tryptophan. D genes are given only for firm matches. A clone size is listed for some rows: how often the clone was seen (once, few, many), or a class if it is expanded.

-,TRBJ2-3,TRBV7-3,-,TGTGCCAGCAGCTTAGGGCTATTCACAGATACGCAGTATTTT,CASSLGLFTDTQYF
-,TRBJ1-1,TRBV5-1,-,TGCGCCAGCAGCCGCCGGGGGGAGAACACTGAAGCTTTCTTT,CASSRRGENTEAFF
TRBD2,TRBJ2-1,TRBV30,few,TGTGCCTGGAGCGCCGGGACTAGCCGCTTCTTC,CAWSAGTSRFF
TRBD1,TRBJ1-1,TRBV19,-,TGTGCCAGTAGTCGGGGACAGCCCGAAGTTGAAGCTTTCTTT,CASSRGQPEVEAFF
-,TRBJ2-3,TRBV5-1,-,TGCGCCAGCAGCCCCTTAAGCGGGAGCACAGATACGCAGTATTTT,CASSPLSGSTDTQYF
TRBD1,TRBJ2-1,TRBV7-9,few,TGTGCCAGCAGCTTCCTAGAGACAGGGATCGTTGAGCAGTTCTTC,CASSFLETGIVEQFF
-,TRBJ1-1,TRBV27,-,TGTGCCAGCAGTCACCCCGGGTTCACTGAAGCTTTCTTT,CASSHPGFTEAFF
-,TRBJ2-1,TRBV7-2,-,TGTGCCAGCAGCTTAGGACCCGGGTTCGACAATGAGCAGTTCTTC,CASSLGPGFDNEQFF
-,TRBJ1-1,TRBV27,-,TGTGCCAGCAGTTTAAATCCGGTCTTGAACACTGAAGCTTTCTTT,CASSLNPVLNTEAFF
-,TRBJ1-1,TRBV5-1,-,TGCGCCAGCAGCTTGGAAAGCCCGGGGGGCACTGAAGCTTTCTTT,CASSLESPGGTEAFF
-,TRBJ1-1,TRBV5-6,-,TGTGCCAGCAGCTTTATGCGGATTGAAGCTTTCTTT,CASSFMRIEAFF
TRBD1,TRBJ1-6,TRBV7-6,-,TGTGCCAGCAGCTTCGGGTCAGGGGGATGGAATTCACCCCTCCACTTT,CASSFGSGGWNSPLHF
TRBD2,TRBJ2-5,TRBV19,-,TGTGCCAGTAGTTTTGGGGAAACTAGCGTCATGGCTGAGACCCAGTACTTC,CASSFGETSVMAETQYF
TRBD2,TRBJ2-3,TRBV5-4,-,TGTGCCAGCAGCTTCGGCGGGCTAGCGGGTTCCACAGATACGCAGTATTTT,CASSFGGLAGSTDTQYF
-,TRBJ1-1,TRBV6-6,few,TGTGCCAGCAGTTCCGGACAGAGTATGAACACTGAAGCTTTCTTT,CASSSGQSMNTEAFF
-,TRBJ2-7,TRBV12-3/TRBV12-4,-,TGTGCCAGCAGCCCGAGCTCCTACGAGCAGTACTTC,CASSPSSYEQYF
TRBD2,TRBJ2-7,TRBV5-6,-,TGTGCCAGCAGCCTAGAGACTAGCGGAACCACCTACGAGCAGTACTTC,CASSLETSGTTYEQYF
-,TRBJ2-6,TRBV6-4,-,TGTGCCAGCAGTGAGACCGGGGTCGGGGCCAACGTCCTGACTTTC,CASSETGVGANVLTF
-,TRBJ1-5,TRBV12-5,few,TGTGCTAGTGGTTTGGTCCCACCTCCAACAGGGTTACAGCCCCAGCATTTT,CASGLVPPPTGLQPQHF
-,TRBJ2-2,TRBV5-6,-,TGTGCCAGCAGCTTGCCCCAGGGGTACACCGGGGAGCTGTTTTTT,CASSLPQGYTGELFF
-,TRBJ2-7,TRBV20-1,-,TGCAGTGCTAGTAGGCTAGCCGAGCAGTACTTC,CSASRLAEQYF
-,TRBJ1-5,TRBV4-1,few,TGCGCCAGCAGCCTCCCTTCGCGAGGTCAGCCCCAGCATTTT,CASSLPSRGQPQHF
TRBD1,TRBJ2-7,TRBV6-6,-,TGTGCCAGCAGACCTATGGGACAGGGGGCCGGTGAGCAGTACTTC,CASRPMGQGAGEQYF
-,TRBJ2-6,TRBV19,-,TGTGCCAGTAGTATAGTTGGGGGGTCTGGGGCCAACGTCCTGACTTTC,CASSIVGGSGANVLTF
TRBD2,TRBJ2-1,TRBV29-1,-,TGCAGCGTAGCGACTAGCGGGAGTAACTACAATGAGCAGTTCTTC,CSVATSGSNYNEQFF
-,TRBJ1-1,TRBV7-9,-,TGTGCCAGCAGTCAAACTCTTGAAGCTTTCTTT,CASSQTLEAFF
-,TRBJ1-3,TRBV7-9,-,TGTGCCAGCAGCTCCAAGGAGGGGAGGAACACCATATATTTT,CASSSKEGRNTIYF
TRBD1,TRBJ1-2,TRBV18,-,TGTGCCAGCTCAAGAGGACAGGGGGACTATGGCTACACCTTC,CASSRGQGDYGYTF
TRBD1,TRBJ1-4,TRBV6-5,-,TGTGCCAGCAGTTCAACAGGGGGCTTTGATGAAAAACTGTTTTTT,CASSSTGGFDEKLFF
-,TRBJ2-7,TRBV7-2,-,TGTGCCAGCAGCTTAGTTTACAATACCTACGAGCAGTACTTC,CASSLVYNTYEQYF
-,TRBJ2-7,TRBV7-6,once,TGTGCCAGCAGCTACAAGACCGACAGTCCCTCCTACGAGCAGTACTTC,CASSYKTDSPSYEQYF
-,TRBJ1-2,TRBV25-1,-,TGTGCCAGCAGTGAATTCGGTTTCGCGCGGGGAAACTATGGCTACACCTTC,CASSEFGFARGNYGYTF
TRBD1,TRBJ2-1,TRBV29-1,-,TGCAGGGCGGACAGGGTATCCTACAATGAGCAGTTCTTC,CRADRVSYNEQFF